The sequence of this TCR beta chain was determined in a study of regulatory T cells in long-lasting Graves disease. Time point given: newly diagnosed GD, antithyroid drugs for less than 3 months. Extracted RNA from PBMCs served as the source of the TCR library. The authors built TCR beta libraries using iRepertoire HTBI primers and Arm-PCR of CDR3 regions. TCRdb analysed the multiplex PCR reads with MiXCR anew, one entry per CDR3 protein. The sample lists over 400,000 distinct CDR3 sequences; about 15% were seen once. This clonotype has just a few counts. The sample also formed part of further work on T cells in Graves' hyperthyroidism and ophthalmopathy. Per that paper: The study excluded patients with uncontrolled infection, other autoimmune disease, pregnancy or lactation.

The sample consisted of peripheral blood mononuclear cells (PBMCs), taken at new diagnosis, from a patient treated with antithyroid drugs. The receptor was derived from a woman between 50 and 59 years old with Graves disease.

CDR3 loop: CASGLGDPPQHF. For the CDR3, the DNA is TGTGCCAGCGGCCTAGGGGATCCGCCCCAGCATTTT. This chain joins TRBV7-2 and TRBJ1-5, with a possible D match to TRBD1 (5 bases). The germline V gene encodes CDR1 SGHTA and CDR2 FQGNSA. Trimming left V 8 bases short and J 9 bases short, with 14 bases between. This CDR3 region has 12 residues.